The 13 T cell receptor beta chains in this list originate from one sample, sequenced in a study of blood T cell repertoires in COVID-19. Sequencing was performed with immunoSEQ multiplex PCR; in TCRdb, only in-frame clones are kept and a portion is missing. The repertoire holds roughly 250,000 clones, with 70% to 90% as singletons. The sequenced sample was peripheral blood. Every receptor here comes from a middle-aged woman who had recovered from COVID-19.

This chain links TRBV19 with TRBJ2-4; D possibly corresponds to TRBD1 (6 bases). The V and J ends lost 1 base and 0 bases respectively, with 19 bases between them. This CDR3 region has 19 residues. Germline assignment: CDR1 LNHDA and CDR2 SQIVND (reference sequence). The CDR3 sequence is CASSIAPDSAQSAKNIQYF. CDR3 nucleotides: TGTGCCAGTAGTATAGCCCCGGACAGTGCACAGTCAGCCAAAAACATTCAGTACTTC. Drawing the rest from reference TRBV19 and TRBJ2-4, the complete variable domain is DGGITQSPKYLFRKEGQNVTLSCEQNLNHDAMYWYRQDPGQGLRLIYYSQIVNDFQKGDIAEGYSVSREKKESFPLTVTSAQKNPTAFYLCASSIAPDSAQSAKNIQYFGAGTRLSVL.

This chain joins TRBV7-2 and TRBJ1-4; 10 nucleotides line up with TRBD1. The CDR3 is 15 residues long. With 6 bases clipped from V and 8 bases from J, the junction kept 9 bases outside the gene matches. CDR1 and CDR2 from the germline V gene are SGHTA and FQGNSA. The CDR3 loop is CASRKAGTGAEKLFF. CDR3 in DNA: TGTGCCAGCAGGAAAGCCGGGACAGGGGCAGAAAAACTGTTTTTT. The whole variable domain, filled in from reference TRBV7-2 and TRBJ1-4, reads GAGVSQSPSNKVTEKGKDVELRCDPISGHTALYWYRQSLGQGLEFLIYFQGNSAPDKSGLPSDRFSAERTGGSVSTLTIQRTQQEDSAVYLCASRKAGTGAEKLFFGSGTQLSVL.

The rearrangement links TRBV4-3 to TRBJ1-6, with unresolved D. The germline V gene has CDR1 LGHNA and CDR2 YSLEER. V lost 0 bases and J lost 10, with 13 bases in between. This CDR3 contains 15 residues. The CDR3 coding sequence is TGCGCCAGCAGCCAAGAGACGGGTTTTGGGTCACCCCTCCACTTT. This gives the protein CASSQETGFGSPLHF.

The chain links TRBV7-6 to TRBJ2-7; TRBD2 is a possible D gene (5 bases). Germline values: CDR1 SGHVS, CDR2 FNYEAQ. V was clipped by 1 base and J by 4 bases, with 8 bases between them. The length of the CDR3 is 13 residues. The CDR3 DNA reads as TGTGCCAGCAGCTTAGAAAGCGGTTACGAGCAGTACTTC. This gives the protein CASSLESGYEQYF.

The chain employs TRBV9 and TRBJ2-6; 7 nucleotides agree with TRBD1. The germline gives CDR1 SGDLS, CDR2 YYNGEE. Trimming at V came to 0 bases and at J to 0 bases, leaving 9 bases not matched to a gene. The CDR3 consists of 19 residues. This chain's CDR3 is CASSVARDSSFSGANVLTF. In nucleotides, the CDR3 is TGTGCCAGCAGCGTAGCCCGGGACAGCTCTTTCTCTGGGGCCAACGTCCTGACTTTC.

This clone was found once. This chain uses TRBV4-2 with TRBJ2-3; a weak D match, TRBD2 (7 bases). The germline V and J ends were trimmed by 1 base and 7 bases, with 12 bases remaining between them. The CDR3 sequence is 14 residues long. Germline lookup yields CDR1 LGHNA and CDR2 YNFKEQ. The CDR3 sequence: CASSQGGRENTQYF. In nucleotides, the CDR3 is TGTGCCAGCAGCCAAGGGGGGCGGGAGAATACGCAGTATTTT.

The chain has TRBV7-2 and TRBJ2-7, with D possibly being TRBD2 (6 bases). Deletions cut 3 bases from V and 5 bases from J, with 11 bases between. This CDR3 is 13 amino acids long. Looked up from germline, CDR1 is SGHTA and CDR2 is FQGNSA. DNA for the CDR3: TGTGCCAGCAGCTTGCGGGGATTGGACGAGCAGTACTTC. Amino acids: CASSLRGLDEQYF.

The genes are TRBV6-2 or TRBV6-3 and TRBJ2-1; D is unresolved. Trimming left V 2 bases short and J 0 bases short, with 8 bases between. This CDR3 spans 15 amino acids. CDR1 MNHEY and CDR2 SVGEGT come from the germline V gene. CDR3: CASSYILSSYNEQFF. The CDR3 DNA sequence: TGTGCCAGCAGTTACATCCTGAGCTCCTACAATGAGCAGTTCTTC.

The chain uses TRBV19 and TRBJ1-2; TRBD1 matches 9 bases. V lost 3 bases and J lost 6; bases outside the gene matches: 8. This CDR3 has 15 amino acids. The germline V gene encodes CDR1 LNHDA and CDR2 SQIVND (reference sequence). The CDR3 DNA reads as TGTGCCAGTAGTATCCTTTTCACAGGGGGCGATGGCTACACCTTC. Protein: CASSILFTGGDGYTF.

Worth noting for this clone: Other DNA variants within this sample encode the same CDR3. The rearrangement uses TRBV5-1 and TRBJ2-2; no clear D gene. CDR1 is SGHRS and CDR2 is YFSETQ in the germline V gene. V lost 0 bases and J lost 1, with 7 bases in between. The length of the CDR3 is 15 residues. CDR3 loop: CASSLVTGNTGELFF. DNA for the CDR3: TGCGCCAGCAGCTTGGTAACGGGGAACACCGGGGAGCTGTTTTTT.

The chain joins TRBV29-1 to TRBJ2-3, with D possibly TRBD2 on 6 matching bases. CDR1 is SQVTM, CDR2 ANQGSEA, per germline. V lost 2 bases and J 5 bases, leaving 11 bases between the germline ends. The CDR3 is made up of 13 amino acids. In DNA, the CDR3 is TGCAGCGTTGAATCGGGAGTCAGAGATACGCAGTATTTT. Encoded protein: CSVESGVRDTQYF.

V is TRBV30 and J is TRBJ1-2, with D unresolved. Trimming shortened V by 2 bases and J by 8 bases, and 12 bases separated the two germline ends. The CDR3 is made up of 12 amino acids. CDR1 is GTSNPN, CDR2 SVGIG, per germline (reference sequence). CDR3 loop: CAWSPGVAGYTF. The CDR3 DNA reads TGTGCCTGGAGTCCCGGGGTAGCAGGCTACACCTTC.

J is TRBJ1-1 and V is TRBV10-1; no firm D call. The CDR3 covers 15 residues. V was clipped by 6 bases and J by 0 bases, with 14 bases between them. The germline CDR1 and CDR2 sequences are WNHNN and SYGVQD (reference sequence). This CDR3 reads CASRSLRRMNTEAFF. Written as DNA, the CDR3 is TGCGCCAGCAGGAGCCTGAGGCGGATGAACACTGAAGCTTTCTTT.